The 30 T cell receptor beta chains below all came from one sample that was sequenced in a study of PD-1 blockade in classical Hodgkin lymphoma. Generated by immunoSEQ multiplex PCR, the TCRdb table keeps only in-frame clones and is missing some. The table records 66,000 or so clones, 60% to 80% of them present only once. Relapses following autologous stem cell transplantation were seen in all patients, with brentuximab vedotin exposure varying. Source: peripheral blood mononuclear cells (PBMCs), taken before the second cycle of nivolumab. The source of these receptors is a human donor with classical Hodgkin lymphoma.

This clone was seen only a few times. The chain couples TRBV9 to TRBJ2-3, with D perhaps TRBD2 (6 bases). The CDR3 totals 15 residues. Germline assignment: CDR1 SGDLS and CDR2 YYNGEE. The V and J ends lost 0 bases and 1 base respectively, with 9 bases between them. This CDR3 is CASSVATGGTDTQYF. CDR3 DNA: TGTGCCAGCAGCGTAGCTACGGGGGGCACAGATACGCAGTATTTT.

V gene TRBV15 combines with J gene TRBJ2-3; unclear D gene. Deletions cut 1 base from V and 0 bases from J, with 2 bases between. The V gene's germline CDR1 is LNHNV and CDR2 YYDKDF (reference sequence). This CDR3 is 13 amino acids long. DNA of the CDR3: TGTGCCACCAGCAGAGCTAGCACAGATACGCAGTATTTT. This sequence encodes CATSRASTDTQYF.

The chain couples TRBV15 to TRBJ1-6; D remains ambiguous. Trimming left V 10 bases short and J 7 bases short, with 17 bases between. Germline V gene lookup returns CDR1 LNHNV and CDR2 YYDKDF (reference sequence). The CDR3 extends over 14 amino acids. The CDR3 reads CAISEELRNSPLHF. The CDR3 DNA reads TGTGCCATCTCAGAGGAGCTCCGAAATTCACCCCTCCACTTT.

The V gene is TRBV7-9, the J gene TRBJ2-3; D possibly corresponds to TRBD2 (5 bases). The CDR3 is 14 amino acids. Germline assignment: CDR1 SEHNR and CDR2 FQNEAQ (reference sequence). With 0 bases removed from V and 3 bases from J, the gap between germline ends came to 7 bases. CDR3 loop: CASSLAQRTDTQYF. CDR3 in DNA: TGTGCCAGCAGCTTAGCTCAGCGGACAGATACGCAGTATTTT. The full variable domain, its missing parts supplied by reference TRBV7-9 and TRBJ2-3, is DTGVSQNPRHKITKRGQNVTFRCDPISEHNRLYWYRQTLGQGPEFLTYFQNEAQLEKSRLLSDRFSAERPKGSFSTLEIQRTEQGDSAMYLCASSLAQRTDTQYFGPGTRLTVL.

The genes are TRBV2 and TRBJ2-7; D remains ambiguous. CDR3 size: 13 residues. Germline V lookup: CDR1 SNHLY, CDR2 FYNNEI. Trimming removed 7 bases from V and 0 bases from J, with 10 bases in between. CDR3 sequence reads: CASKHTSSYEQYF. As DNA, the CDR3 is TGTGCCAGCAAGCACACCTCCTCCTACGAGCAGTACTTC.

The chain uses TRBV27 and TRBJ2-3; 9 positions agree with TRBD2. V was clipped by 6 bases and J by 1 base; unmatched bases: 8. The CDR3 is 16 residues long. The germline gives CDR1 MNHEY, CDR2 SMNVEV (reference sequence). The CDR3 region has the DNA TGTGCCAGCAGGAAAGCGGGGGGTGTGGGCACAGATACGCAGTATTTT. This codes for CASRKAGGVGTDTQYF.

The gene calls are TRBV7-9 and TRBJ2-1, with a possible D match to TRBD1 (6 bases). Trimming pared 5 bases from V and 3 bases from J, leaving 11 bases between. The CDR3 extends over 14 amino acids. CDR1 and CDR2 (germline): SEHNR, FQNEAQ (reference sequence). CDR3 protein: CASSLTGRYNEQFF. As DNA, the CDR3 is TGTGCCAGCAGCCTGACAGGACGCTACAATGAGCAGTTCTTC.

This chain links TRBV19 with TRBJ1-6; 10 bases are a match to TRBD1. Trimming removed 6 bases from V and 12 bases from J; junction bases left unmatched: 11. The CDR3 runs to 15 residues. The germline gives CDR1 LNHDA, CDR2 SQIVND (reference sequence). The CDR3 spells CASRSWDRGLEPLHF. CDR3 DNA sequence: TGTGCCAGTAGATCCTGGGACAGGGGTTTGGAACCCCTCCACTTT.

V is TRBV5-6 and J is TRBJ2-2; maybe TRBD1 (6 bases). Germline assignment: CDR1 SGHDT and CDR2 YYEEEE. Trimming pared 1 base from V and 6 bases from J, leaving 13 bases between. There are 15 residues in the CDR3. The CDR3 spells CASSLTGSGSGELFF. The CDR3 nucleotides read TGTGCCAGCAGCTTGACAGGGTCGGGGTCCGGGGAGCTGTTTTTT.

The chain has TRBV6-1 and TRBJ1-2, with a possible D match to TRBD1 (5 bases). With 6 bases removed from V and 4 bases from J, the gap between germline ends came to 12 bases. Germline CDR1 and CDR2: MNHNS and SASEGT. This CDR3 is built from 13 residues. This chain's CDR3 is CASRPGSGYGYTF. The CDR3 coding sequence is TGTGCCAGCAGGCCAGGGTCTGGCTATGGCTACACCTTC.

CDR3 loop: CASSLVLDRGRGYTF. CDR3 nucleotides: TGTGCCAGCAGCTTGGTCTTAGACAGGGGGCGGGGCTACACCTTC. V is TRBV4-2 and J is TRBJ1-2; 10 bases map to TRBD1. The CDR3 totals 15 residues. CDR1 LGHNA and CDR2 YNFKEQ come from the germline V gene. J lost 8 bases, V lost 5 bases, and 11 bases had no gene match.

The genes are TRBV19 and TRBJ2-7; D is unresolved. CDR1 is LNHDA, CDR2 SQIVND, per germline (reference sequence). Trimming took off 3 bases at V and 0 bases at J, with 9 bases between the two ends. This CDR3 region has 14 residues. This CDR3 reads CASSIRTGSYEQYF. CDR3 nucleotides: TGTGCCAGTAGTATCCGGACGGGCTCCTACGAGCAGTACTTC.

This chain links TRBV9 with TRBJ2-1; tentative D call: TRBD2 (5 bases). Trimming cost V 0 bases and J 5 bases, with 12 bases left between them. The CDR3 covers 15 residues. Per germline, CDR1 SGDLS and CDR2 YYNGEE. The DNA for the CDR3 is TGTGCCAGCAGCGTAGGGGGAGATAAGAACAATGAGCAGTTCTTC. Translated: CASSVGGDKNNEQFF.

This rearrangement joins TRBV2 to TRBJ1-1; 7 positions match TRBD1. V lost 4 bases to trimming and J lost 2 bases; unmatched junction nucleotides: 10. Per germline, CDR1 SNHLY and CDR2 FYNNEI. The CDR3 loop spans 16 amino acids. CDR3: CASSGGGGRGNTEAFF. In nucleotides, the CDR3 is TGTGCCAGCAGTGGGGGAGGGGGCAGGGGTAACACTGAAGCTTTCTTT.

This clone appeared a few times. DNA for the CDR3: TGTGCCAGCAGCGTAGAGGGTAGCGGGAGCGGCGAGCAGTACTTC. Residues: CASSVEGSGSGEQYF. J is TRBJ2-7 and V is TRBV9; 9 bases fit TRBD2. The ends lost 0 bases at V and 6 bases at J; junction bases unmatched: 7. CDR3 length: 15 amino acids. Germline V gene lookup returns CDR1 SGDLS and CDR2 YYNGEE. The full variable domain, completed using reference TRBV9 and TRBJ2-7, is DSGVTQTPKHLITATGQRVTLRCSPRSGDLSVYWYQQSLDQGLQFLIQYYNGEERAKGNILERFSAQQFPDLHSELNLSSLELGDSALYFCASSVEGSGSGEQYFGPGTRLTVT.

The chain is built from TRBV4-1 and TRBJ2-7, with D tentatively TRBD1 or TRBD2 (5 bases each). V was shortened by 0 bases and J by 0 bases, with 15 bases between the two germline ends. The CDR3 is 17 amino acids. Germline CDR1 and CDR2: MGHRA and YSYEKL. In nucleotides, the CDR3 is TGCGCCAGCAGCCAAGATCTGAGGGGTTCAAGCTCCTACGAGCAGTACTTC. It specifies CASSQDLRGSSSYEQYF.

The V call is TRBV6-5, the J call TRBJ2-2; the D gene is possibly TRBD1 (6 bases). Germline CDR1 is MNHEY and CDR2 is SVGAGI. CDR3 length: 14 amino acids. Deletions cut 5 bases from V and 5 bases from J, with 12 bases between. The CDR3 loop is CASSLQGFTGELFF. The CDR3 coding sequence is TGTGCCAGCAGTCTTCAGGGGTTTACCGGGGAGCTGTTTTTT.

The gene calls are TRBV7-8 and TRBJ1-5; D uncertain. CDR1 and CDR2 from the germline V gene are SGHVS and FQNEAQ. Trimming left V 1 base short and J 7 bases short, with 5 bases between. The CDR3 sequence is 12 residues long. DNA for the CDR3: TGTGCCAGCAGCTTAGTTAGGCAGCCCCAGCATTTT. It is translated as CASSLVRQPQHF.

Turning to this clone: The same CDR3 arises from other DNA sequences in this sample as well. The chain links TRBV7-6 to TRBJ2-1; the D gene could be TRBD1 or TRBD2 (5 bases each). The CDR3 consists of 15 residues. The V and J ends lost 4 bases and 1 base respectively, with 11 bases between them. Germline V gene lookup returns CDR1 SGHVS and CDR2 FNYEAQ. CDR3 sequence reads: CASSSSGTSYNEQFF. For the CDR3, the DNA is TGTGCCAGCAGCTCCTCCGGGACGTCCTACAATGAGCAGTTCTTC.

This clone has only a few counts. This chain links TRBV28 with TRBJ1-4; tentatively, D is TRBD1 (5 bases). V gave up 6 bases and J gave up 3 bases, with 8 bases separating them. CDR3 length equals 13 residues. Germline CDR1 is MDHEN and CDR2 is SYDVKM. The CDR3 bases are TGTGCCAGCAGGGGGGGAGCTAATGAAAAACTGTTTTTT. Encoded protein: CASRGGANEKLFF. Supplemented by reference TRBV28 and TRBJ1-4, the full variable domain reads DVKVTQSSRYLVKRTGEKVFLECVQDMDHENMFWYRQDPGLGLRLIYFSYDVKMKEKGDIPEGYSVSREKKERFSLILESASTNQTSMYLCASRGGANEKLFFGSGTQLSVL.

The rearrangement links TRBV5-6 to TRBJ2-2; D tentatively fits TRBD1 or TRBD2 (6 bases each). Germline CDR1 and CDR2: SGHDT and YYEEEE. V gave up 4 bases and J gave up 6 bases, with 10 bases separating them. The CDR3 is 13 amino acids. The chain's CDR3 is CASSRGEAGELFF. Here the CDR3 DNA reads TGTGCCAGCAGCAGGGGGGAGGCCGGGGAGCTGTTTTTT.

This clone was seen more than once but under ten times. The V and J genes are TRBV6-5 and TRBJ1-1; D is perhaps TRBD1 (5 bases). CDR3 length equals 15 residues. The germline gives CDR1 MNHEY, CDR2 SVGAGI. Trimming removed 0 bases from V and 0 bases from J, with 8 bases in between. Here the CDR3 reads CASSYSAGVNTEAFF. The DNA of the CDR3 is TGTGCCAGCAGTTACTCGGCGGGGGTGAACACTGAAGCTTTCTTT.

This chain uses TRBV7-9 with TRBJ1-1; D is uncertain. The V and J ends lost 5 bases and 1 base respectively, with 17 bases between them. The V gene's germline CDR1 is SEHNR and CDR2 FQNEAQ (reference sequence). The CDR3 runs to 16 residues. The CDR3 sequence is CASSPFGIYQNTEAFF. DNA for the CDR3: TGTGCCAGCAGCCCCTTCGGCATTTATCAGAACACTGAAGCTTTCTTT.

This clone has only a few counts. The gene calls are TRBV27 and TRBJ1-2; 7 nucleotides line up with TRBD1. V shed 10 bases, J shed 5 bases, and the junction held 7 bases outside the gene matches. Germline CDR1 is MNHEY and CDR2 is SMNVEV (reference sequence). This CDR3 has 12 residues. For the CDR3, the DNA is TGTGCCACCGCCGACAGGGCGTATGGCTACACCTTC. Translated, it gives CATADRAYGYTF.

This clone was counted a single time. The J gene is TRBJ1-1, the V gene TRBV18, with 7 nucleotides matching TRBD1. The CDR3 extends over 18 amino acids. Germline V gene sequence: CDR1 KGHSH, CDR2 LQKENI. V trimming: 4 bases; J trimming: 3 bases; junction bases outside the gene matches: 17. The CDR3 coding sequence is TGTGCCAGCTCACTAAAAGGGGGCTTCGCACCCAGGGACACTGAAGCTTTCTTT. Translating gives CASSLKGGFAPRDTEAFF. Using reference TRBV18 and TRBJ1-1 for the parts outside the CDR3, the full variable domain is NAGVMQNPRHLVRRRGQEARLRCSPMKGHSHVYWYRQLPEEGLKFMVYLQKENIIDESGMPKERFSAEFPKEGPSILRIQQVVRGDSAAYFCASSLKGGFAPRDTEAFFGQGTRLTVV.

This chain joins TRBV11-2 and TRBJ1-2; TRBD1 agrees at 8 bases. The germline CDR1 and CDR2 sequences are SGHAT and FQNNGV. Trimming cost V 5 bases and J 8 bases; bases outside gene matches: 10. The CDR3 extends over 14 amino acids. In DNA form, the CDR3 reads TGTGCCAGCAGCCTACCGACAGGGGTAGAAGGCTACACCTTC. This encodes CASSLPTGVEGYTF.

The chain combines TRBV9 with TRBJ1-2, with D maybe TRBD1 (5 bases). Germline-derived CDR1 and CDR2 are SGDLS and YYNGEE. The V end was cut by 4 bases, the J end by 4 bases, with 20 bases between. This CDR3 is built from 16 residues. The CDR3 nucleotides read TGTGCCAGCAGCCCAAGGGGCGGGGTGGGCGGCTATGGCTACACCTTC. It is translated as CASSPRGGVGGYGYTF.

CDR3 in amino acids: CASSDRGPAFF. The CDR3 nucleotides read TGTGCCAGCAGTGACAGGGGGCCGGCTTTCTTT. This chain links TRBV6-6 with TRBJ1-1, with TRBD1 identical over 10 bases. V lost 5 bases and J lost 11; bases outside the gene matches: 2. CDR3 size: 11 residues. CDR1 and CDR2 from the germline V gene are MNHNY and SVGAGI (reference sequence).

The rearrangement uses TRBV10-1 and TRBJ2-7; D is uncertain. The CDR3 is 16 residues long. V gave up 3 bases and J gave up 2 bases, with 17 bases separating them. Germline-derived CDR1 and CDR2 are WNHNN and SYGVQD (reference sequence). The chain's CDR3 is CASSDYRKGKTYEQYF. The DNA for the CDR3 is TGCGCCAGCAGTGATTACCGGAAAGGGAAGACCTACGAGCAGTACTTC.

V is TRBV18 and J is TRBJ1-1; D is unresolved. The CDR3 spans 12 residues. CDR1 and CDR2 from the germline V gene are KGHSH and LQKENI. V shed 3 bases and J shed 8 bases, with 10 bases lying between them. CDR3 nucleotide sequence: TGTGCCAGCTCACCCGCCGGGGTGGAAGCTTTCTTT. This sequence encodes CASSPAGVEAFF.